The next 31 T cell receptor beta chains were all read from a single sample in a study of cytomegalovirus exposure and HLA in healthy donors. This PCR relied on a set of 60 Vbeta primers and 13 Jbeta primers. TCRdb keeps only in-frame clones here, not all; method: immunoSEQ multiplex PCR. The sample lists some 200,000 clones, around 77% occurring once. Material for sequencing was PBMCs. The origin of the receptors is a woman aged 25-40 years in good health and CMV-seronegative.

V and J are TRBV7-9 and TRBJ1-4, with no clear D. Deletions cut 11 bases from V and 4 bases from J, with 8 bases between. CDR1 and CDR2 from the germline V gene are SEHNR and FQNEAQ (reference sequence). CDR3 length equals 11 residues. Written as DNA, the CDR3 is TGTGCCGGAACTATTAATGAAAAACTGTTTTTT. Protein: CAGTINEKLFF.

This clone appeared a few times. The CDR3 nucleotides are TGTGCCAGCAGTGGGGGCTGGCAAGAGACCCAGTACTTC. This encodes CASSGGWQETQYF. J is TRBJ2-5 and V is TRBV2; D is possibly TRBD1 (5 bases). Germline V CDR1 and CDR2: SNHLY, FYNNEI. Deletions cut 4 bases from V and 2 bases from J, with 8 bases between. The CDR3 spans 13 residues.

The chain has TRBV6-6 and TRBJ1-1, with 10 bases that match TRBD1. The CDR3 consists of 13 residues. Germline CDR1 MNHNY, CDR2 SVGAGI (reference sequence). The junction had 5 bases not matched to a gene; V was cut back by 6 bases and J by 7 bases. The CDR3 DNA follows: TGTGCCAGCAGGGACAGGGGGGTCGGTGAAGCTTTCTTT. Translating gives CASRDRGVGEAFF.

This clone was picked up a small number of times. This sequence joins TRBV30 and TRBJ1-5, with D perhaps matching TRBD1 (5 bases). This CDR3 has 13 residues. CDR1 GTSNPN and CDR2 SVGIG come from the germline V gene (reference sequence). Trimming pared 6 bases from V and 0 bases from J, leaving 9 bases between. The CDR3 protein is CACDSSSNQPQHF. In nucleotides, the CDR3 is TGTGCCTGTGACAGTTCTAGCAATCAGCCCCAGCATTTT. Using reference TRBV30 and TRBJ1-5 for the parts outside the CDR3, the full variable domain is SQTIHQWPATLVQPVGSPLSLECTVEGTSNPNLYWYRQAAGRGLQLLFYSVGIGQISSEVPQNLSASRPQDRQFILSSKKLLLSDSGFYLCACDSSSNQPQHFGDGTRLSIL.

The rearrangement links TRBV29-1 to TRBJ2-1; 9 nucleotides line up with TRBD1. This CDR3 is built from 13 residues. Germline V lookup: CDR1 SQVTM, CDR2 ANQGSEA. Trimming removed 7 bases from V and 3 bases from J; junction bases left unmatched: 4. The CDR3 loop reads CSAGQGYYNEQFF. The CDR3 nucleotides are TGCAGCGCCGGACAGGGGTACTACAATGAGCAGTTCTTC.

A note on this clone: An end of the junction differs from the germline gene, which may be a read error. This chain joins TRBV7-9 and TRBJ1-1, with D maybe TRBD1 (6 bases). The germline V gene has CDR1 SEHNR and CDR2 FQNEAQ (reference sequence). The CDR3 has 15 residues. The CDR3 nucleotides are TGTTCCAGCAGCTTCTCAGGGGTTGCGAACACTGAAGCTTTCTTT. Protein: CSSSFSGVANTEAFF.

The rearrangement links TRBV5-1 to TRBJ1-2, with 7 bases aligning to TRBD1. CDR1 SGHRS and CDR2 YFSETQ come from the germline V gene. V was pared by 7 bases and J by 8 bases, with 14 bases of the junction left unmatched. The CDR3 has 14 amino acids. In nucleotides, the CDR3 is TGCGCCAGCCGGTCGGACAGGTCCGTTCGGGGCTACACCTTC. Its protein product is CASRSDRSVRGYTF.

CDR3 sequence reads: CASSLRAGFFYEQYF. CDR3 nucleotide sequence: TGTGCCAGCAGTTTACGGGCAGGGTTTTTCTACGAGCAGTACTTC. The chain has TRBV27 and TRBJ2-7; D possibly corresponds to TRBD1 (5 bases). The CDR3 covers 15 residues. With 2 bases removed from V and 3 bases from J, the gap between germline ends came to 14 bases. Germline V lookup: CDR1 MNHEY, CDR2 SMNVEV (reference sequence).

This chain links TRBV7-9 with TRBJ2-1; D gene ambiguous. V was shortened by 5 bases and J by 4 bases, with 9 bases between the two germline ends. Germline CDR1 reads SEHNR; CDR2 reads FQNEAQ (reference sequence). The CDR3 has 13 amino acids. The CDR3 region has the DNA TGTGCCAGCAGCGAAGACGGGTACAATGAGCAGTTCTTC. It yields the protein CASSEDGYNEQFF.

The genes are TRBV9 and TRBJ2-3; 10 positions agree with TRBD2. V gave up 0 bases and J gave up 4 bases; unmatched junction bases: 5. The CDR3 extends over 16 amino acids. Germline-derived CDR1 and CDR2 are SGDLS and YYNGEE. The CDR3: CASSVGASGGSDTQYF. CDR3 nucleotides: TGTGCCAGCAGCGTAGGGGCTAGCGGGGGTTCAGATACGCAGTATTTT.

The rearrangement links TRBV7-9 to TRBJ2-1; 7 bases match TRBD2. Germline trimming cut 5 bases from V and 2 bases from J; bases unmatched to any gene: 6. The CDR3 sequence is 15 residues long. CDR1 SEHNR and CDR2 FQNEAQ come from the germline V gene (reference sequence). The CDR3 protein is CASSTETSTYNEQFF. The CDR3 nucleotides are TGTGCCAGCAGCACCGAGACTAGCACCTACAATGAGCAGTTCTTC.

With regard to this clone: This same CDR3 is encoded by further DNA sequences in the sample. This chain uses TRBV5-1 with TRBJ2-3, with a weak D call TRBD1 (5 bases). The germline V and J ends were trimmed by 4 bases and 4 bases, with 10 bases remaining between them. This CDR3 comprises 13 residues. The germline CDR1 and CDR2 sequences are SGHRS and YFSETQ. CDR3 sequence (DNA): TGCGCCAGCAGCGGCCAGGGATCAGATACGCAGTATTTT. Protein sequence: CASSGQGSDTQYF.

J is TRBJ1-6 and V is TRBV5-1, with 9 bases matching TRBD1. The V gene's germline CDR1 is SGHRS and CDR2 YFSETQ. With V trimmed by 4 bases and J by 5 bases, 10 bases remained unmatched. The CDR3 is made up of 17 amino acids. The DNA for the CDR3 is TGCGCCAGCAGCGCGGGACAGGGATATGGGAATAATTCACCCCTCCACTTT. Translating gives CASSAGQGYGNNSPLHF.

J is TRBJ2-3 and V is TRBV15; the D gene is possibly TRBD2 (6 bases). Trimming cost V 1 base and J 3 bases, with 14 bases left between them. CDR1 is LNHNV and CDR2 is YYDKDF in the germline V gene (reference sequence). This CDR3 is 16 amino acids long. The CDR3 DNA reads TGTGCCACCAGCAGAGGCCCTAGCGACCTGACAGATACGCAGTATTTT. Translation gives CATSRGPSDLTDTQYF.

The sample holds a few counts of this clone. V gene TRBV4-1 combines with J gene TRBJ2-2, with a possible D match to TRBD2 (7 bases). The CDR3 runs 12 residues. CDR1 and CDR2 from the germline V gene are MGHRA and YSYEKL. Trimming shortened V by 8 bases and J by 7 bases, and 11 bases separated the two germline ends. The CDR3 nucleotides are TGCGCCAGCCGGGGGGCTAGCGGGGAGCTGTTTTTT. Protein sequence: CASRGASGELFF.

The chain employs TRBV25-1 and TRBJ1-2; 8 nucleotides agree with TRBD1. In germline, CDR1 is MGHDK, CDR2 SYGVNS. With 6 bases clipped from V and 5 bases from J, the junction kept 5 bases outside the gene matches. The CDR3 runs 13 residues. CDR3 bases: TGTGCCAGCAGGGGACAGGCCGTATATGGCTACACCTTC. The encoded protein is CASRGQAVYGYTF.

This clone has a handful of counts. The CDR3 DNA reads TGTGCCAGCAGTTGGGCGGGCGGCTCCTACAATGAGCAGTTCTTC. Residues: CASSWAGGSYNEQFF. This chain uses TRBV28 with TRBJ2-1; D is possibly TRBD2 (5 bases). The CDR3 totals 15 residues. Germline loops: CDR1 MDHEN, CDR2 SYDVKM. V lost 4 bases to trimming and J lost 0 bases, with 10 bases between them.

The chain joins TRBV28 to TRBJ1-4, with 9 nucleotides matching TRBD1. CDR3 length: 15 amino acids. Germline values: CDR1 MDHEN, CDR2 SYDVKM. Losses at the gene ends were 3 bases for V and 8 bases for J; bases not matched to a gene: 7. CDR3 loop: CASSLVQGALEKLFF. The CDR3 coding sequence is TGTGCCAGCAGTTTGGTACAGGGGGCTCTAGAAAAACTGTTTTTT.

The chain employs TRBV2 and TRBJ2-7; TRBD1 matches 10 bases. After removal of 2 bases from V and 1 base from J, the junction contained 5 bases not matched to a gene. Germline V gene sequence: CDR1 SNHLY, CDR2 FYNNEI. The CDR3 covers 16 residues. Here the CDR3 DNA reads TGTGCCAGCAGTGAATGGGGGACAGGGGCTTCCTACGAGCAGTACTTC. Encoded protein: CASSEWGTGASYEQYF.

This clone was counted a few times. CDR3 in DNA: TGCGCCAGCAGCTCAACAGGGGGAGCTTTCTTT. It translates to CASSSTGGAFF. The chain employs TRBV5-1 and TRBJ1-1; 8 positions agree with TRBD1. V lost 3 bases to trimming and J lost 10 bases; unmatched junction nucleotides: 2. The germline CDR1 and CDR2 sequences are SGHRS and YFSETQ. The length of the CDR3 is 11 residues.

This chain joins TRBV4-2 and TRBJ1-1; possibly TRBD1 for D (5 bases). Deletions cut 4 bases from V and 1 base from J, with 13 bases between. The CDR3 runs 15 residues. Germline assignment: CDR1 LGHNA and CDR2 YNFKEQ. The CDR3 here is CASSPTPGGNTEAFF. The DNA of the CDR3 is TGTGCCAGCAGCCCCACTCCGGGGGGGAACACTGAAGCTTTCTTT.

The sample holds a few counts of this clone. The rearrangement joins TRBV6-5 to TRBJ2-1; 12 positions match TRBD2. Germline assignment: CDR1 MNHEY and CDR2 SVGAGI. CDR3 length: 16 residues. J gave up 4 bases and V 4 bases, and 5 bases lay outside the gene matches. CDR3 in amino acids: CASSWGTSGPYNEQFF. In DNA form, the CDR3 reads TGTGCCAGCAGTTGGGGGACTAGCGGGCCGTACAATGAGCAGTTCTTC.

V usage is TRBV10-2 and J usage is TRBJ1-5, with D possibly matching TRBD1 (5 bases). The CDR3 is 14 residues long. From germline, CDR1 is WSHSY and CDR2 SAAADI. Trimming took off 2 bases at V and 3 bases at J, with 8 bases between the two ends. This CDR3 is CASSEGGYNQPQHF. In DNA form, the CDR3 reads TGCGCCAGCAGTGAGGGGGGGTACAATCAGCCCCAGCATTTT.

V is TRBV5-1 and J is TRBJ1-1; possibly TRBD1 for D (5 bases). The CDR3 has 14 residues. V was clipped by 5 bases and J by 3 bases, with 14 bases between them. Germline CDR1 SGHRS, CDR2 YFSETQ. The CDR3 DNA is TGCGCCAGCAGTCGGGCTATAGGGGACACTGAAGCTTTCTTT. Protein product: CASSRAIGDTEAFF.

V gene TRBV7-9 combines with J gene TRBJ1-2, with D possibly matching TRBD1 (6 bases). The germline CDR1 and CDR2 sequences are SEHNR and FQNEAQ (reference sequence). The CDR3 consists of 14 residues. Trimming stripped 7 bases from V and 4 bases from J, with 16 bases between. CDR3 residues: CASITGTRTYGYTF. Written as DNA, the CDR3 is TGTGCCAGCATTACCGGGACACGGACCTATGGCTACACCTTC.

The chain recombines TRBV7-9 with TRBJ2-7, with a weak D call TRBD1 (5 bases). CDR1 and CDR2 from the germline V gene are SEHNR and FQNEAQ (reference sequence). The V gene lost 2 bases and the J gene lost 4 bases, with 15 bases spanning the gap. There are 15 residues in the CDR3. The CDR3 loop is CASSLQGAALYEQYF. The CDR3 DNA reads TGTGCCAGCAGCTTACAAGGGGCGGCTTTATACGAGCAGTACTTC.

The chain combines TRBV7-6 with TRBJ2-7; 9 positions match TRBD1. The length of the CDR3 is 13 residues. CDR1 SGHVS and CDR2 FNYEAQ come from the germline V gene. V trimming: 5 bases; J trimming: 5 bases; junction bases outside the gene matches: 4. CDR3 in amino acids: CASSIGTGNEQYF. CDR3 DNA: TGTGCCAGCAGCATCGGGACAGGGAACGAGCAGTACTTC.

This clone appeared a few times. The chain uses TRBV14 and TRBJ1-1; weak D call: TRBD1 (6 bases). V was shortened by 4 bases and J by 0 bases, with 12 bases between the two germline ends. Germline V gene sequence: CDR1 SGHDN, CDR2 FVKESK. The CDR3 spans 15 residues. Written as DNA, the CDR3 is TGTGCCAGCAGCCTACTGGGGGCTGTGAACACTGAAGCTTTCTTT. It yields the protein CASSLLGAVNTEAFF.

This clone was counted only a few times. This chain uses TRBV19 with TRBJ2-4, with 8 bases fitting TRBD2. Germline lookup yields CDR1 LNHDA and CDR2 SQIVND (reference sequence). V lost 4 bases, J lost 7 bases, and 15 bases stayed unmatched. The CDR3 extends over 17 amino acids. The CDR3: CASSRLAGGNNVNIQYF. The CDR3 DNA reads TGTGCCAGTAGTAGACTTGCGGGAGGTAATAATGTCAACATTCAGTACTTC.

The V gene is TRBV6-1, the J gene TRBJ2-3, with 7 bases matching TRBD1. The CDR3 contains 15 residues. Unmatched junction bases numbered 14, after V lost 3 bases and J lost 11 bases. CDR1 and CDR2 from the germline V gene are MNHNS and SASEGT. The CDR3 nucleotides read TGTGCCAGCAGTGATGAGGGGACAGCCTCTACTCGGCAGTATTTT. This encodes CASSDEGTASTRQYF.

This rearrangement joins TRBV29-1 to TRBJ2-5; D is possibly TRBD2 (7 bases). V was shortened by 5 bases and J by 5 bases, with 21 bases between the two germline ends. This CDR3 contains 15 residues. Germline V gene data show CDR1 as SQVTM and CDR2 as ANQGSEA. The DNA for the CDR3 is TGCAGCGTTCTTCCCCACAGGGAGGGGGGGGAGACCCAGTACTTC. Its protein product is CSVLPHREGGETQYF. Supplemented by reference TRBV29-1 and TRBJ2-5, the full variable domain reads SAVISQKPSRDICQRGTSLTIQCQVDSQVTMMFWYRQQPGQSLTLIATANQGSEATYESGFVIDKFPISRPNLTFSTLTVSNMSPEDSSIYLCSVLPHREGGETQYFGPGTRLLVL.